Shown below are 29 T cell receptor beta chains from a single sample sequenced in a study of response to subunit inactivated influenza vaccine. TCRdb itself ran the RT-PCR reads through MiXCR, one entry per CDR3 protein. Seen here are about 780,000 distinct CDR3 sequences, around 20% observed once, and the top ten hold approximately 10%. The sequenced sample was PBMCs from blood, obtained around 5 days after vaccination. The receptor source for this set is a man in his fifties or sixties who received an inactivated influenza vaccine.

The rearrangement joins TRBV12-3 or TRBV12-4 to TRBJ2-4; 9 nucleotides align to TRBD1. The trim removed 7 bases at V and 3 bases at J, leaving 7 bases unmatched. CDR3 size: 15 residues. CDR3 loop: CASTSGTGYKNIQYF. CDR3 bases: TGTGCCAGCACCTCCGGGACAGGGTACAAAAACATTCAGTACTTC.

This clonotype occurred a few times. J is TRBJ1-5 and V is TRBV5-1; D uncertain. Trimming shortened V by 0 bases and J by 4 bases, and 8 bases separated the two germline ends. There are 14 residues in the CDR3. CDR1 is SGHRS, CDR2 YFSETQ, per germline. This CDR3 reads CASSLAFGNQPQHF. CDR3 DNA: TGCGCCAGCAGCTTGGCTTTCGGGAATCAGCCCCAGCATTTT. The variable domain in full, with the rest retrieved from reference TRBV5-1 and TRBJ1-5, is KAGVTQTPRYLIKTRGQQVTLSCSPISGHRSVSWYQQTPGQGLQFLFEYFSETQRNKGNFPGRFSGRQFSNSRSEMNVSTLELGDSALYLCASSLAFGNQPQHFGDGTRLSIL.

The chain joins TRBV9 to TRBJ2-7; D might be TRBD2 (5 bases). V was pared by 5 bases and J by 2 bases, with 17 bases between. Germline loops: CDR1 SGDLS, CDR2 YYNGEE. This CDR3 has 15 amino acids. The DNA for the CDR3 is TGTGCCAGCAGTACCGACCCCTTCGGGACCTACGAGCAGTACTTC. Translated, it gives CASSTDPFGTYEQYF.

Note on this clonotype: A junction boundary mismatches the germline segment, possibly from a read error. The chain carries TRBV5-1 and TRBJ2-5; D possibly matches TRBD1 or TRBD2 (7 bases each). The CDR3 consists of 13 residues. Germline loops: CDR1 SGHRS, CDR2 YFSETQ. This CDR3 is CASSTTGRETQYF. DNA of the CDR3: TGCGCCAGCAGCACGACAGGGCGGGAGACCCAGTATTTC.

V and J are TRBV7-8 and TRBJ2-5; TRBD1 is a possible D gene (6 bases). The germline V gene has CDR1 SGHVS and CDR2 FQNEAQ. The CDR3 has 14 residues. Trimming cost V 3 bases and J 5 bases, with 13 bases left between them. CDR3 DNA: TGTGCCAGCAGCTTCGGGACACTAAGGGAGACCCAGTACTTC. Translated, it gives CASSFGTLRETQYF.

The V and J genes are TRBV7-2 and TRBJ2-1; 7 nucleotides align to TRBD1. The CDR3 spans 16 residues. Germline V CDR1 and CDR2: SGHTA, FQGNSA. J gave up 3 bases and V 1 base, and 6 bases lay outside the gene matches. Here the CDR3 DNA reads TGTGCCAGCAGCTTAGAGGGGACAGTACTCTACAATGAGCAGTTCTTC. Residues: CASSLEGTVLYNEQFF.

This clonotype was seen repeatedly, ten times or more. The CDR3 is CSVEEWGTQYF. DNA for the CDR3: TGCAGCGTTGAAGAGTGGGGAACGCAGTATTTT. This chain links TRBV29-1 with TRBJ2-3; no reliable D call. V was cut by 0 bases and J by 9 bases, with 7 bases left in between. Germline assignment: CDR1 SQVTM and CDR2 ANQGSEA. The CDR3 totals 11 residues.

Only a few counts were recorded for this clonotype. The chain employs TRBV20-1 and TRBJ2-3, with a tentative D call TRBD1 (5 bases). Germline V gene data show CDR1 as DFQATT and CDR2 as SNEGSKA (reference sequence). The CDR3 covers 13 residues. CDR3 DNA sequence: TGCAGGGATCAGGGCCGTAGCACAGATACGCAGTATTTT. As protein: CRDQGRSTDTQYF.

The genes are TRBV20-1 and TRBJ2-3; TRBD1 is a possible D gene (5 bases). The V gene's germline CDR1 is DFQATT and CDR2 SNEGSKA (reference sequence). This CDR3 spans 16 amino acids. Deletions cut 4 bases from V and 4 bases from J, with 21 bases between. CDR3 in DNA: TGCAGTGCTACCCCCGGACCCCCTAGGGGCCCAGATACGCAGTATTTT. Amino acids: CSATPGPPRGPDTQYF.

This clonotype was seen many times. This chain connects TRBV4-2 to TRBJ2-3; 10 bases agree with TRBD2. This CDR3 is 15 amino acids long. V gave up 4 bases and J gave up 2 bases; unmatched junction bases: 3. CDR1 and CDR2 from the germline V gene are LGHNA and YNFKEQ. The CDR3 sequence is CASSPGLAVTDTQYF. CDR3 nucleotide sequence: TGTGCCAGCAGCCCCGGACTAGCGGTCACAGATACGCAGTATTTT.

In its sample, this clonotype was seen once. The V gene is TRBV11-3, the J gene TRBJ2-1; D call uncertain. CDR1 SGHNT and CDR2 YENEEA come from the germline V gene. V was cut by 5 bases and J by 12 bases, with 14 bases left in between. This CDR3 contains 12 residues. The CDR3 protein is CASSAPTSGQFF. CDR3 sequence (DNA): TGTGCCAGCAGCGCTCCCACCTCGGGGCAGTTCTTC.

The chain carries TRBV7-2 and TRBJ1-2; D unresolved. Trimming stripped 4 bases from V and 5 bases from J, with 14 bases between. CDR1 is SGHTA, CDR2 FQGNSA, per germline. The CDR3 spans 14 residues. In DNA form, the CDR3 reads TGTGCCAGCAGCTCCACGGGCAGCACATATGGCTACACCTTC. Residues: CASSSTGSTYGYTF.

The gene calls are TRBV29-1 and TRBJ1-2; 8 bases align to TRBD1. V lost 7 bases to trimming and J lost 7 bases; unmatched junction nucleotides: 8. The CDR3 loop spans 12 amino acids. CDR1 is SQVTM, CDR2 ANQGSEA, per germline. This chain's CDR3 is CSGGWDRRGYTF. The CDR3 DNA reads TGCAGCGGTGGATGGGACAGGCGTGGCTACACCTTC.

This clonotype was observed many times. The chain is built from TRBV20-1 and TRBJ2-7; 12 nucleotides match TRBD2. V was pared by 3 bases and J by 3 bases, with 3 bases of the junction left unmatched. The germline V gene encodes CDR1 DFQATT and CDR2 SNEGSKA (reference sequence). CDR3 length: 14 residues. The chain's CDR3 is CSARGLAGRYEQYF. CDR3 DNA sequence: TGCAGTGCTAGGGGACTAGCGGGCCGCTACGAGCAGTACTTC.

This clonotype was observed a handful of times. V and J are TRBV7-2 and TRBJ2-7; D possibly corresponds to TRBD1 (5 bases). The V end lost 7 bases, the J end lost 7 bases, and 14 bases lay between the germline ends. The CDR3 length is 12 residues. Germline CDR1 is SGHTA and CDR2 is FQGNSA. The CDR3 bases are TGTGCCAGCACCCAAGGTGGGGCAGAGCAGTACTTC. Protein sequence: CASTQGGAEQYF.

The chain is built from TRBV7-9 and TRBJ2-7; a possible D gene is TRBD2 (6 bases). The CDR3 length is 14 residues. Trimming cost V 0 bases and J 5 bases, with 11 bases left between them. Germline lookup yields CDR1 SEHNR and CDR2 FQNEAQ (reference sequence). As DNA, the CDR3 is TGTGCCAGCAGCTTAGCGACTAGTCCCCACGAGCAGTACTTC. Its protein product is CASSLATSPHEQYF.

The chain links TRBV9 to TRBJ2-2; 14 positions agree with TRBD2. The CDR3 consists of 16 residues. The germline V gene has CDR1 SGDLS and CDR2 YYNGEE. The V segment lost 4 bases and the J segment 8 bases; nucleotides outside the gene matches: 7. In DNA, the CDR3 is TGTGCCAGCAGCAAGGGACTAGCGGGAGAGATGGGGGAGCTGTTTTTT. Protein sequence: CASSKGLAGEMGELFF.

The sample holds a few counts of this clonotype. V and J are TRBV20-1 and TRBJ2-7; D remains ambiguous. The CDR3 length is 12 residues. CDR1 is DFQATT, CDR2 SNEGSKA, per germline (reference sequence). The ends were cut back, 4 bases at V and 0 bases at J, with 7 bases in the middle. The DNA of the CDR3 is TGCAGTGCTACCTCGGACTCCTACGAGCAGTACTTC. It is translated as CSATSDSYEQYF.

This chain links TRBV7-2 with TRBJ1-2; D is ambiguous. Germline V CDR1 and CDR2: SGHTA, FQGNSA. This CDR3 is 14 amino acids long. The V and J ends lost 2 bases and 3 bases respectively, with 10 bases between them. CDR3 region: CASSLQGSHYGYTF. The DNA for the CDR3 is TGTGCCAGCAGCTTACAAGGGTCTCACTATGGCTACACCTTC.

This clonotype was detected many times. The chain combines TRBV10-3 with TRBJ2-2; weak D call: TRBD1 (8 bases). CDR1 is ENHRY, CDR2 SYGVKD, per germline. Deletions cut 10 bases from V and 4 bases from J, with 19 bases between. The CDR3 is 15 amino acids. The CDR3 spells CATYGQGGATGELFF. In DNA, the CDR3 is TGTGCCACTTACGGACAGGGAGGGGCCACCGGGGAGCTGTTTTTT.

This clonotype was counted ten times or more. V is TRBV20-1 and J is TRBJ2-2; a weak D match, TRBD2 (5 bases). This CDR3 has 12 amino acids. Germline-derived CDR1 and CDR2 are DFQATT and SNEGSKA (reference sequence). V was shortened by 4 bases and J by 6 bases, with 9 bases between the two germline ends. For the CDR3, the DNA is TGCAGTGCTATTCGGGGTGCCGGGGAGCTGTTTTTT. Protein: CSAIRGAGELFF.

This clonotype has more than one count but fewer than ten. CDR3 sequence (DNA): TGCGCCAGCAGCTTGGCCATGGCAGGTCCCCCCAATGAGCAGTTCTTC. It translates to CASSLAMAGPPNEQFF. The chain has TRBV5-1 and TRBJ2-1; D gene uncertain. The V end was cut by 0 bases, the J end by 6 bases, with 16 bases between. CDR3 length: 16 amino acids. Per the germline V gene, CDR1 is SGHRS and CDR2 is YFSETQ.

The chain's CDR3 is CASGTGFNEQFF. CDR3 DNA: TGTGCCAGCGGGACAGGTTTCAATGAGCAGTTCTTC. The J gene is TRBJ2-1, the V gene TRBV2, with 8 bases matching TRBD1. The CDR3 spans 12 residues. V lost 8 bases to trimming and J lost 6 bases; unmatched junction nucleotides: 3. Germline V CDR1 and CDR2: SNHLY, FYNNEI.

This clonotype has ten or more counts. CDR3 bases: TGCAGCGTTGAGTGGGAAACAGATACGCAGTATTTT. Translated, it gives CSVEWETDTQYF. This sequence joins TRBV29-1 and TRBJ2-3; no definite D call. Trimming left V 3 bases short and J 3 bases short, with 7 bases between. The length of the CDR3 is 12 residues. Germline V gene data show CDR1 as SQVTM and CDR2 as ANQGSEA.

The rearrangement links TRBV6-1 to TRBJ2-3; TRBD1 is a possible D gene (5 bases). Per the germline V gene, CDR1 is MNHNS and CDR2 is SASEGT. The CDR3 is 15 amino acids. V was pared by 6 bases and J by 1 base, with 14 bases between. CDR3 amino acids: CASRDKGWGTDTQYF. DNA for the CDR3: TGTGCCAGCAGGGATAAGGGGTGGGGCACAGATACGCAGTATTTT.

This clonotype turned up a few times. This rearrangement joins TRBV5-1 to TRBJ2-1; 8 bases are shared with TRBD2. The CDR3 covers 14 residues. Germline lookup yields CDR1 SGHRS and CDR2 YFSETQ. V shed 4 bases and J 11 bases; nucleotides not matched to a gene: 11. In DNA form, the CDR3 reads TGCGCCAGCAGCCAGACGGGGGCGGGAGGACAGCAGTTCTTC. Protein: CASSQTGAGGQQFF.

The V call is TRBV12-3 or TRBV12-4, the J call TRBJ2-1; D may be TRBD1 (5 bases). The CDR3 has 14 residues. The V gene lost 6 bases and the J gene lost 4 bases, with 13 bases spanning the gap. The CDR3 nucleotides are TGTGCCAGCAGCCGGACAAACTTGTACAATGAGCAGTTCTTC. Encoded protein: CASSRTNLYNEQFF.

In its sample, this clonotype was seen many times. The rearrangement joins TRBV28 to TRBJ2-1; D unresolved. CDR3 length: 16 residues. Trimming took 3 bases from V and 3 from J, leaving 15 bases between them. CDR1 is MDHEN and CDR2 is SYDVKM in the germline V gene. CDR3 region: CASSFGLAEFYNEQFF. The CDR3 DNA reads as TGTGCCAGCAGTTTTGGGTTGGCGGAATTCTACAATGAGCAGTTCTTC. The full variable domain, rest sourced from reference TRBV28 and TRBJ2-1, is DVKVTQSSRYLVKRTGEKVFLECVQDMDHENMFWYRQDPGLGLRLIYFSYDVKMKEKGDIPEGYSVSREKKERFSLILESASTNQTSMYLCASSFGLAEFYNEQFFGPGTRLTVL.

In its sample, this clonotype was seen a few times. V usage is TRBV20-1 and J usage is TRBJ2-7; 9 positions match TRBD2. CDR3 length: 16 residues. V was pared by 1 base and J by 4 bases, with 11 bases of the junction left unmatched. Germline lookup yields CDR1 DFQATT and CDR2 SNEGSKA (reference sequence). This chain's CDR3 is CSARGETGTSYYEQYF. CDR3 sequence (DNA): TGCAGTGCTAGAGGTGAAACCGGGACTAGCTATTACGAGCAGTACTTC.